The rows below give T cell receptor beta chains drawn from one sample of a study of regulatory T cells in long-lasting Graves disease. TCRdb reanalysed the multiplex PCR reads using MiXCR and keeps one entry per CDR3 protein. The sample lists 350,000 to 450,000 distinct CDR3 sequences; less than 30% were seen once. Sequenced here: peripheral blood mononuclear cells (PBMCs), sampled when the disease was refractory, from a patient treated with antithyroid drugs. Receptors originate from a woman between 35 and 50 years old with Graves disease. CDR3s include the opening cysteine and the closing phenylalanine or tryptophan. Each record gives: J gene, D gene, V gene, clone size, CDR3 DNA, CDR3 protein. D genes are given only for firm matches. The size field is filled for only some rows; it gives once, few, many or a size class.

J: TRBJ2-7; D: -; V: TRBV5-1; size: -; DNA: TGCGCCAGCAGTACCCTACCTTGGGGCGAGCAGTACTTC; CDR3: CASSTLPWGEQYF
J: TRBJ2-5; D: -; V: TRBV6-1; size: many; DNA: TGTGCCAGCAGTCGTGCCCGGGGGGAGACCCAGTACTTC; CDR3: CASSRARGETQYF
J: TRBJ2-5; D: TRBD2; V: TRBV7-8; size: -; DNA: TGTGCCAGCAGCTTGGCTAGCGGGAACCGGGAGACCCAGTACTTC; CDR3: CASSLASGNRETQYF
J: TRBJ2-6; D: TRBD1; V: TRBV28; size: few; DNA: TGTGCCAGCAGTAGACCGGGACAGGTCTTGACTGGGGCCAACGTCCTGACTTTC; CDR3: CASSRPGQVLTGANVLTF
J: TRBJ2-7; D: TRBD2; V: TRBV20-1; size: many; DNA: TGCAGCGCCACGGGGGGGGCCTACGAGCAGTACTTC; CDR3: CSATGGAYEQYF
J: TRBJ2-7; D: -; V: TRBV4-1; size: -; DNA: TGCGCCAGCAGCCAAGGAAGGGCTAGAAGGACCTACGAGCAGTACTTC; CDR3: CASSQGRARRTYEQYF
J: TRBJ1-2; D: -; V: TRBV24-1; size: few; DNA: TGTGCCACCAGTGATACGATCTATGGCTACACCTTC; CDR3: CATSDTIYGYTF
J: TRBJ2-7; D: -; V: TRBV28; size: many; DNA: TGTGCCAGCAGTTTATGGCCAGGACAGTCCCACGAGCAGTACTTC; CDR3: CASSLWPGQSHEQYF
J: TRBJ1-5; D: -; V: TRBV6-1; size: many; DNA: TGTGCCAGCAGCCTTACGCTCCGTCAGCCCCAGCATTTT; CDR3: CASSLTLRQPQHF
J: TRBJ2-5; D: -; V: TRBV5-6; size: many; DNA: TGTGCCAGCAGCTTGGAGTACCAAGAGACCCAGTACTTC; CDR3: CASSLEYQETQYF
J: TRBJ2-1; D: -; V: TRBV20-1; size: -; DNA: TGCAGTGCTAGAAACAACTACAATGAGCAGTTCTTC; CDR3: CSARNNYNEQFF
J: TRBJ2-7; D: -; V: TRBV28; size: many; DNA: TGTGCCAGCACATGGAGTTTCCACCCAGGGTTGGGGACCTACGAGCAGTACTTC; CDR3: CASTWSFHPGLGTYEQYF